Shown below are 5 T cell receptor beta chains from a single sample sequenced in a study of blood T cells in healthy people across ages. A second PCR, run for about 7 to 11 cycles, used a sample-barcoded 5' primer plus a J-beta primer mix. TCRdb fed the 5' RACE reads into MiXCR, producing one record per CDR3 protein. Among nearly 800,000 distinct CDR3 sequences, more than 55% were seen once, and the ten largest hold under 30%. Material: blood. These receptors originate from a man between 40 and 49 years old in good health.

This clonotype was counted at least ten times. The chain links TRBV6-2 or TRBV6-3 to TRBJ2-3; D possibly uses TRBD1 or TRBD2 (6 bases each). The V gene's germline CDR1 is MNHEY and CDR2 SVGEGT. The CDR3 covers 17 residues. V was shortened by 6 bases and J by 4 bases, with 23 bases between the two germline ends. Written as DNA, the CDR3 is TGTGCCAGCAGCCAGGGGACTTTCATCGGAATCGCAGATACGCAGTATTTT. As protein: CASSQGTFIGIADTQYF.

As concerns this clonotype: A much more abundant neighbour one base away suggests this may be a read error. V and J are TRBV4-2 and TRBJ2-1; D unresolved. There are 13 residues in the CDR3. Germline assignment: CDR1 LGHNA and CDR2 YNFKEQ. CDR3 coding DNA: TGTGCCATCAGCCAAGACCTTTTCAATGAGCAGTTCTTC. Translating it yields CAISQDLFNEQFF.

This clonotype was observed a handful of times. The CDR3 DNA reads as TGCAGCGTTCAGCCAGGACTAGCGGGAGGGACCCACCTCGGGGAGCAGTTCTTC. This codes for CSVQPGLAGGTHLGEQFF. The rearrangement uses TRBV29-1 and TRBJ2-1, with 15 bases that match TRBD2. The J segment lost 10 bases and the V segment lost 5 bases, leaving 18 bases of the junction unmatched. The germline CDR1 and CDR2 sequences are SQVTM and ANQGSEA. This CDR3 has 18 amino acids.

The chain is built from TRBV24-1 and TRBJ2-5; D not certain. V lost 4 bases and J lost 6, with 14 bases in between. The germline V gene encodes CDR1 KGHDR and CDR2 SFDVKD. CDR3 length: 14 amino acids. DNA for the CDR3: TGTGCCACCAGTGACCCCGACCTCCCCAAGACCCAGTACTTC. Protein: CATSDPDLPKTQYF.

J is TRBJ2-5 and V is TRBV7-9; D possibly matches TRBD1 or TRBD2 (5 bases each). V was cut by 5 bases and J by 9 bases, with 19 bases left in between. This CDR3 is 14 amino acids long. Germline values: CDR1 SEHNR, CDR2 FQNEAQ (reference sequence). The CDR3 reads CASSLPGTHWSQYF. Here the CDR3 DNA reads TGTGCCAGCAGCCTTCCAGGGACCCACTGGTCCCAGTACTTC.